Following are 16 T cell receptor beta chains from one sample sequenced in a study of T cell repertoires in cytomegalovirus infection. No antigen has been identified for these receptors. From the reads, TCRdb called clonotypes with MiXCR, one entry per CDR3 protein. The repertoire holds about 920,000 distinct CDR3 sequences, with approximately 31% as singletons. Sequenced material: cultured CD8+ T cells from PBMCs, taken from culture after CMV antigen stimulation. These TCRs come from a human donor in good health (CMV status not recorded). Some clones in this sample may be carry-over from other donors' samples.

The chain joins TRBV7-9 to TRBJ2-2; D perhaps matches TRBD1 (6 bases). The CDR3 covers 18 residues. The germline V and J ends were trimmed by 4 bases and 3 bases, with 21 bases remaining between them. Per the germline V gene, CDR1 is SEHNR and CDR2 is FQNEAQ (reference sequence). The CDR3 nucleotides read TGTGCCAGCAGCTCTCAGCGCGGAACAGGGATCGACACCGGGGAGCTGTTTTTT. Residues: CASSSQRGTGIDTGELFF.

The gene calls are TRBV4-1 and TRBJ2-2; 13 bases map to TRBD2. The J segment lost 3 bases and the V segment lost 0 bases, leaving 4 bases of the junction unmatched. Germline-derived CDR1 and CDR2 are MGHRA and YSYEKL. CDR3 length equals 18 residues. Here the CDR3 reads CASSQEGTSGAYTGELFF. As DNA, the CDR3 is TGCGCCAGCAGCCAAGAGGGGACTAGCGGGGCCTACACCGGGGAGCTGTTTTTT.

V and J are TRBV12-3 or TRBV12-4 and TRBJ2-7; 8 bases line up with TRBD2. This CDR3 is built from 15 residues. Trimming at V came to 1 base and at J to 2 bases, leaving 4 bases not matched to a gene. The CDR3 sequence is CASSLGTSRTYEQYF. The CDR3 coding sequence is TGTGCCAGCAGTTTAGGGACTAGCCGGACCTACGAGCAGTACTTC.

J is TRBJ1-2 and V is TRBV15, with a possible D match to TRBD1 (5 bases). The CDR3 consists of 12 residues. V gave up 5 bases and J gave up 8 bases, with 12 bases separating them. The V gene's germline CDR1 is LNHNV and CDR2 YYDKDF (reference sequence). The CDR3 DNA follows: TGTGCCACCAGCGGAAACCGGGGGGGCTACACCTTC. Its translation: CATSGNRGGYTF.

This clonotype occurred many times. The chain couples TRBV11-3 to TRBJ1-3, with D hard to call. V was pared by 5 bases and J by 0 bases, with 20 bases between. The CDR3 loop spans 18 amino acids. Germline loops: CDR1 SGHNT, CDR2 YENEEA. CDR3 coding DNA: TGTGCCAGCAGCCCCCTGAGGGAATGCTACTACTCTGGAAACACCATATATTTT. Amino acid sequence: CASSPLRECYYSGNTIYF.

This clonotype was seen more than once but under ten times. This sequence joins TRBV4-1 and TRBJ2-7, with 8 nucleotides matching TRBD1. The germline V gene encodes CDR1 MGHRA and CDR2 YSYEKL. This CDR3 spans 14 amino acids. Germline trimming cut 2 bases from V and 5 bases from J; bases unmatched to any gene: 5. CDR3 amino acids: CASSQTGQGDEQYF. CDR3 nucleotides: TGCGCCAGCAGCCAAACAGGACAGGGCGACGAGCAGTACTTC.

This clonotype was counted a few times. The chain carries TRBV10-3 and TRBJ2-5; no reliable D call. Trimming cost V 5 bases and J 0 bases, with 4 bases left between them. This CDR3 has 12 amino acids. Germline V lookup: CDR1 ENHRY, CDR2 SYGVKD. The CDR3 sequence is CAISTDQETQYF. In DNA form, the CDR3 reads TGTGCCATCAGTACTGACCAAGAGACCCAGTACTTC.

The chain uses TRBV7-8 and TRBJ2-5, with 7 positions matching TRBD1. CDR1 and CDR2 (germline): SGHVS, FQNEAQ. This CDR3 is 15 amino acids long. V lost 2 bases, J lost 3 bases, and 6 bases stayed unmatched. CDR3 coding DNA: TGTGCCAGCAGCTTATTGGGACAGCATAAAGAGACCCAGTACTTC. It translates to CASSLLGQHKETQYF.

The sample holds a few counts of this clonotype. The genes are TRBV7-8 and TRBJ1-1; D remains unclear. The germline V and J ends were trimmed by 0 bases and 1 base, with 6 bases remaining between them. CDR1 is SGHVS, CDR2 FQNEAQ, per germline. The CDR3 runs 14 residues. The CDR3 here is CASSLAEENTEAFF. CDR3 coding DNA: TGTGCCAGCAGCTTAGCGGAGGAGAACACTGAAGCTTTCTTT.

J is TRBJ2-1 and V is TRBV25-1; the D gene is possibly TRBD1 (6 bases). The germline V and J ends were trimmed by 4 bases and 8 bases, with 12 bases remaining between them. The CDR3 consists of 13 residues. CDR1 MGHDK and CDR2 SYGVNS come from the germline V gene. DNA of the CDR3: TGTGCCAGCAGTGTCGGGACAATTGATGAGCAGTTCTTC. This codes for CASSVGTIDEQFF.

The genes are TRBV4-1 and TRBJ2-1, with D perhaps given as TRBD1 or TRBD2 (5 bases each). The CDR3 extends over 11 amino acids. V lost 5 bases to trimming and J lost 10 bases, with 9 bases between them. CDR1 and CDR2 from the germline V gene are MGHRA and YSYEKL. CDR3 nucleotide sequence: TGCGCCAGCAGCAAAGGGACGGAGCAGTTCTTC. Translation: CASSKGTEQFF.

The rearrangement links TRBV4-1 to TRBJ1-1, with TRBD1 matching 7 bases. The V and J ends lost 4 bases and 1 base, in that order; junction bases with no gene match: 9. The V gene's germline CDR1 is MGHRA and CDR2 YSYEKL. The CDR3 covers 16 residues. The chain's CDR3 is CASSLGPRTGNTEAFF. The CDR3 bases are TGCGCCAGCAGCCTAGGACCTCGGACAGGGAACACTGAAGCTTTCTTT.

This chain connects TRBV6-8 to TRBJ1-2; D is ambiguous. The CDR3 has 15 residues. Trimming took 2 bases from V and 0 from J, leaving 10 bases between them. Germline V lookup: CDR1 MNHGY, CDR2 SAAAGT. In DNA, the CDR3 is TGTGCCAGCAGTTACGCGAAGGCTTCTAACTATGGCTACACCTTC. Translated, it gives CASSYAKASNYGYTF.

The chain uses TRBV7-6 and TRBJ2-7; D perhaps matches TRBD2 (5 bases). Per the germline V gene, CDR1 is SGHVS and CDR2 is FNYEAQ. Trimming cost V 0 bases and J 4 bases, with 13 bases left between them. The CDR3 spans 15 residues. The CDR3 sequence: CASSLAEGTGYEQYF. CDR3 sequence (DNA): TGTGCCAGCAGCTTAGCGGAAGGTACGGGGTACGAGCAGTACTTC.

This clonotype occurred a few times. This sequence joins TRBV27 and TRBJ1-2, with D possibly TRBD1 on 5 matching bases. Trimming left V 6 bases short and J 4 bases short, with 15 bases between. The CDR3 is 14 amino acids. The germline CDR1 and CDR2 sequences are MNHEY and SMNVEV (reference sequence). The CDR3 sequence: CASSLKGIAYGYTF. CDR3 DNA: TGTGCCAGCAGCCTAAAGGGGATTGCCTATGGCTACACCTTC.

The chain carries TRBV6-5 and TRBJ2-3, with TRBD2 matching 10 bases. The V gene end was trimmed by 0 bases and the J gene end by 5 bases; junction bases not matched to a gene: 5. The CDR3 is made up of 16 amino acids. Germline values: CDR1 MNHEY, CDR2 SVGAGI. CDR3 bases: TGTGCCAGCAGTTACTCACTAGCGGGGTGGTTAGATACGCAGTATTTT. It translates to CASSYSLAGWLDTQYF.